This T cell receptor (beta chain) was found in a study of identical twins. Study-wide results and limits: Out-of-frame alpha sequences shared by twins were enriched for low generation probability.

This CDR3 region has 15 residues. Germline V CDR1 and CDR2: SGHTA, FQGTGA. J was trimmed by 2 bases and V by 5 bases; bases with no gene match: 3. TCRdb fed the 5' RACE reads into MiXCR, producing one record per CDR3 protein. The profile covers more than 650,000 distinct CDR3 sequences, with around 6% appearing a single time and under 2% taken by the ten largest. This clonotype has a handful of counts. Its antigen remains unknown. The clonotype was recovered from a man in his late teens or twenties in good health. Input material: naive T cells sorted from blood. The V and J genes are TRBV7-3 and TRBJ2-1; 10 bases are a match to TRBD1. DNA for the CDR3: TGTGCCAGCAGCGGGGACAGGGGCCCCTACAATGAGCAGTTCTTC. This sequence encodes CASSGDRGPYNEQFF.